The rows below give T cell receptor beta chains drawn from one sample of a study of blood T cell repertoires in COVID-19. Measured with immunoSEQ multiplex PCR; TCRdb has only the in-frame clones, and not every one. The sample contains a few hundred thousand clones, around 90% of which appear only once. Specimen: peripheral blood. These receptors all come from a woman aged 55-69 years with COVID-19, enrolled during active disease. Each CDR3 is given without its conserved first and last residue. Fields, in order: V gene, J gene, CDR3 length, clone size, CDR3 protein. Some rows mark clone size as missing; the rest say once, few, many or name a class of expanded clone.

>TRBV6-1|TRBJ1-4|13|NA
ASSDTGTGDEKLF
>TRBV24-1|TRBJ2-3|13|NA
ATSDWDYCTDTQY
>TRBV7-2|TRBJ1-2|13|once
ASSLSGSANYGYT
>TRBV4-3|TRBJ2-2|15|NA
ASSQDIKGAGTGELF
>TRBV7-9|TRBJ1-6|11|NA
ASKEQANSPLH
>TRBV2|TRBJ1-1|16|NA
ASSARAGGIVMNTEAF
>TRBV7-7|TRBJ2-6|15|NA
ASSCSPPQSRANVLT
>TRBV4-2|TRBJ1-2|10|NA
ASSQGGDGYT
>TRBV27|TRBJ2-7|11|NA
ASSLGTAYEQY
>TRBV12-3/TRBV12-4|TRBJ1-6|10|NA
ASSTSDSPLH
>TRBV7-2|TRBJ2-1|12|NA
ASSPEPYRNEQF
>TRBV7-9|TRBJ2-7|12|NA
ASSLGTGPLEQY
>TRBV5-1|TRBJ2-1|14|NA
ASSPSTSGDYNEQF
>TRBV7-6|TRBJ2-5|13|NA
ASSSLTGTGATQY
>TRBV15|TRBJ1-1|12|NA
ATSPDRVNTEAF
>TRBV6-5|TRBJ1-5|11|NA
ASRGQGSQPQH
>TRBV5-4|TRBJ2-5|12|NA
ASSWGLLQETQY
>TRBV11-2|TRBJ2-1|13|NA
ASSPAGLARNEQF
>TRBV1|TRBJ2-3|14|NA
TSSLTIISLSDTQY
>TRBV6-2/TRBV6-3|TRBJ1-2|11|NA
ASSRGDSGAYT
>TRBV3-1/TRBV3-2|TRBJ1-2|11|NA
ASSRRSNYGYT
>TRBV4-3|TRBJ1-1|15|NA
ASSPDWEGTANTEAF
>TRBV18|TRBJ2-2|15|NA
ASSPTGQGVNTGELF
>TRBV7-9|TRBJ2-1|15|NA
ASSLGPGTGRDDEQF
>TRBV5-6|TRBJ2-4|15|NA
ASSSTGQGFTKNIQY
>TRBV27|TRBJ2-3|12|once
ASTRTGGPDTQY
>TRBV11-2|TRBJ2-3|13|NA
ASSSDRVRADTQY
>TRBV11-2|TRBJ1-1|10|NA
ASSLSYTEAF
>TRBV21-1|TRBJ1-5|15|NA
ASNPTGGFLCNQPQH
>TRBV10-3|TRBJ2-2|14|NA
AISPLGSSDTGELF
>TRBV11-2|TRBJ2-2|13|NA
ASSLVGGNTGELF
>TRBV14|TRBJ2-1|11|NA
ASSQASGLRQF
>TRBV7-2|TRBJ1-1|12|few
ASSPQGGNTEAF
>TRBV7-9|TRBJ1-2|14|NA
ASSSLPGQGDYGYT
>TRBV29-1|TRBJ1-4|10|NA
SVEANNEKLF
>TRBV3-1/TRBV3-2|TRBJ2-3|16|NA
ASSQGGHRVGVSDTQY
>TRBV5-1|TRBJ1-6|14|NA
ASSLAPGEHNSPLH
>TRBV11-2|TRBJ2-2|14|NA
ASSPPRGGPTGELF
>TRBV5-1|TRBJ2-5|14|NA
ASSLGRRRGWETQY
>TRBV10-2|TRBJ2-1|14|NA
ASSELAGRFGNEQF
>TRBV4-1|TRBJ2-1|14|NA
ASSQEERSSYNEQF
>TRBV19|TRBJ1-3|17|NA
ASSIFGQGVGHSGNTIY
>TRBV19|TRBJ1-2|14|NA
ASSIVGGQSSAGYT
>TRBV6-6|TRBJ2-1|12|few
ASSYTGGNNEQF
>TRBV5-1|TRBJ2-2|13|NA
ASSLGQGYTGELF
>TRBV6-2/TRBV6-3|TRBJ2-6|11|NA
ASSKTGANVLT
>TRBV7-3|TRBJ1-2|12|NA
ASSPEGAAYGYT
>TRBV7-9|TRBJ1-1|11|NA
ASSLEQGTEAF
>TRBV4-2|TRBJ1-2|12|NA
ASSQARGSYGYT
>TRBV7-9|TRBJ2-3|14|NA
ASSYTSGPSTDTQY
>TRBV2|TRBJ1-3|11|NA
ASTKRAGNTIY
>TRBV6-5|TRBJ1-2|12|once
ASRDTGDNYGYT
>TRBV30|TRBJ2-7|10|few
AWGQRNYEQY